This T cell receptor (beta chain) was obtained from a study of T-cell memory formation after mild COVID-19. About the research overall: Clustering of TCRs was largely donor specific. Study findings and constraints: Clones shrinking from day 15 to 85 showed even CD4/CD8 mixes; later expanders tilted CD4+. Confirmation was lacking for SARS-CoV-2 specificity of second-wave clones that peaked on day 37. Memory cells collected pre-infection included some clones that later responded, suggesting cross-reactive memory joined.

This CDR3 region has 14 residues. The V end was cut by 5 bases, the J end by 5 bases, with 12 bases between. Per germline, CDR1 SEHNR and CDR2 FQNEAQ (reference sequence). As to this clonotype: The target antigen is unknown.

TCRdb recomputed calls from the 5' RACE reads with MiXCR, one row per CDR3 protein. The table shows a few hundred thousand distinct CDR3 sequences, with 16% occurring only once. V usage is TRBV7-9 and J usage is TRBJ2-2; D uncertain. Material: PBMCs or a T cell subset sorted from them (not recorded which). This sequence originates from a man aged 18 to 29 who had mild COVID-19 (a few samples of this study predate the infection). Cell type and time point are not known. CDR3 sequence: CASSPLVGTGELFF. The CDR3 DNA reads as TGTGCCAGCAGCCCCCTGGTGGGAACCGGGGAGCTGTTTTTT.